The source of this T cell receptor (beta chain) is a study of blood T cells in healthy people across ages. Findings and caveats of the study: A strong correlation between TCR beta diversity and naive T cell percentage was seen. More naive CD4+ cells and higher diversity marked long-lived donors relative to aged donors. Per million T cells, TCR beta diversity dropped roughly linearly as age increased.

Trimming shortened V by 0 bases and J by 0 bases, and 5 bases separated the two germline ends. The CDR3 loop spans 15 amino acids. Germline values: CDR1 LGHNA, CDR2 YSLEER. With a J-beta primer mix and a sample-barcoded 5' primer, a second PCR ran about 7 to 12 cycles. TCRdb used MiXCR to reprocess the 5' RACE reads, holding one entry per CDR3 protein. The table includes about 580,000 distinct CDR3 sequences, 40% to 50% detected once. Regarding this clonotype: The antigen is undetermined.

The sample consisted of blood. The chain is built from TRBV4-3 and TRBJ1-4; no reliable D call. This sequence originates from a man older than 75 in good health. CDR3 sequence: CASSQDLTTNEKLFF. Here the CDR3 DNA reads TGCGCCAGCAGCCAAGATCTGACAACTAATGAAAAACTGTTTTTT.